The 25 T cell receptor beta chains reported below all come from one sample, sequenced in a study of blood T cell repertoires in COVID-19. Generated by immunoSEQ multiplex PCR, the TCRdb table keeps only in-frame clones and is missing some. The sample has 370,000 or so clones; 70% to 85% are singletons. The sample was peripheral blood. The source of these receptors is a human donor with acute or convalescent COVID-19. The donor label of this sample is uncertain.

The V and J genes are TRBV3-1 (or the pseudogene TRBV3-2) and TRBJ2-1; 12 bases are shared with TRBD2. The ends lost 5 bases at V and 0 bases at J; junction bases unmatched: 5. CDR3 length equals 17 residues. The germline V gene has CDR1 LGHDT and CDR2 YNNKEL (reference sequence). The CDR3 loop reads CASSSGLAGSSYNEQFF. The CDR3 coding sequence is TGTGCCAGCAGCAGCGGACTAGCGGGGAGCTCCTACAATGAGCAGTTCTTC.

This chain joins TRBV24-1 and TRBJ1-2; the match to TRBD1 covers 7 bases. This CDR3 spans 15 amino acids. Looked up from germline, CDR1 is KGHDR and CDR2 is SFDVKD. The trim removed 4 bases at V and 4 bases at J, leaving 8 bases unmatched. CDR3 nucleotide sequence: TGTGCCACCAGTGACCCCGGACAGGCTTCCTATGGCTACACCTTC. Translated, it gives CATSDPGQASYGYTF.

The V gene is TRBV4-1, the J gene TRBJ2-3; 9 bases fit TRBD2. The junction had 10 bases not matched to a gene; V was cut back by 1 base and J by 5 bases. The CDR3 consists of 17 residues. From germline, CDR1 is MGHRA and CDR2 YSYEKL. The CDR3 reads CASSQVPSGGRLDTQYF. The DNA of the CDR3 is TGCGCCAGCAGCCAAGTACCGAGCGGGGGGAGGTTAGATACGCAGTATTTT.

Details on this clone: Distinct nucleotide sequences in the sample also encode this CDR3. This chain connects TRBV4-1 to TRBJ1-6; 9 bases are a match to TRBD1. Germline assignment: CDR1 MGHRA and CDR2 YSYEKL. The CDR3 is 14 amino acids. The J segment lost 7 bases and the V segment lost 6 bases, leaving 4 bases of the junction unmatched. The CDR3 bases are TGCGCCAGCAGTCCCGGGACAGGGAATTCACCCCTCCACTTT. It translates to CASSPGTGNSPLHF.

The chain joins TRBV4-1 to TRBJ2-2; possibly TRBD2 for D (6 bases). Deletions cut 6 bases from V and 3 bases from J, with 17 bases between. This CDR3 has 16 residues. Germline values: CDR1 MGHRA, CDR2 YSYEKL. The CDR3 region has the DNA TGCGCCAGCAGTCACATGGCGGGGTCGGACACCGGGGAGCTGTTTTTT. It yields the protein CASSHMAGSDTGELFF.

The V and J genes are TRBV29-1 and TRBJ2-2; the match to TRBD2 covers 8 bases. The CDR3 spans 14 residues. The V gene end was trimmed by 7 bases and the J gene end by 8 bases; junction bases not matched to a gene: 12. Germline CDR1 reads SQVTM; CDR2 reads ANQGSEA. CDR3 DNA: TGCAGCGCCCGACGGGAGGGCAACCGGGGGGAGCTGTTTTTT. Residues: CSARREGNRGELFF.

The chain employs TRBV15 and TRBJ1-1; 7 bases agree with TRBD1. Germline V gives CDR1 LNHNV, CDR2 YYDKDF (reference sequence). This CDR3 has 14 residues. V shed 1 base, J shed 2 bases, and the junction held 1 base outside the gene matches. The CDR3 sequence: CATSRGDSNTEAFF. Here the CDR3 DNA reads TGTGCCACCAGCAGAGGGGACAGTAACACTGAAGCTTTCTTT. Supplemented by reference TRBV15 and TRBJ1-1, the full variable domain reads DAMVIQNPRYQVTQFGKPVTLSCSQTLNHNVMYWYQQKSSQAPKLLFHYYDKDFNNEADTPDNFQSRRPNTSFCFLDIRSPGLGDTAMYLCATSRGDSNTEAFFGQGTRLTVV.

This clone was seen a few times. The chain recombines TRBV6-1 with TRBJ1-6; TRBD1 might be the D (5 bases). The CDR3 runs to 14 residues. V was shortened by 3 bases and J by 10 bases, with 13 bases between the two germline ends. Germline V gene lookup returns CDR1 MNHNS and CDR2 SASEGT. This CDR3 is CASSDREGWSPLHF. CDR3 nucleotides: TGTGCCAGCAGTGACAGGGAGGGTTGGTCACCCCTCCACTTT.

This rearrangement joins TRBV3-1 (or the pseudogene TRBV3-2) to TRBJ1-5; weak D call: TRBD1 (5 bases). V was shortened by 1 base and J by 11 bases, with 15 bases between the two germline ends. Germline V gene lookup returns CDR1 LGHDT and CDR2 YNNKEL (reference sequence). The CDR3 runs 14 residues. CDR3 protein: CASSQGLGRGAQHF. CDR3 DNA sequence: TGTGCCAGCAGCCAAGGTCTGGGGCGTGGAGCCCAGCATTTT.

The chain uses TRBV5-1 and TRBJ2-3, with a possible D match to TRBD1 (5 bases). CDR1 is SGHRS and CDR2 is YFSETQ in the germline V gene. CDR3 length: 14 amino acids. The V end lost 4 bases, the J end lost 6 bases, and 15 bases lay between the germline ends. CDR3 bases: TGCGCCAGCAGCACCGGTGGGGCAGGGGATACGCAGTATTTT. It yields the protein CASSTGGAGDTQYF.

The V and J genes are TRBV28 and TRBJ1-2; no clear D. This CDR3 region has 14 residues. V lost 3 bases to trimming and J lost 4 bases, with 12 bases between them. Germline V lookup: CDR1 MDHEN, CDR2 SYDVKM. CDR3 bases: TGTGCCAGCAGTTTTGTGCGGAAATCCTATGGCTACACCTTC. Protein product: CASSFVRKSYGYTF.

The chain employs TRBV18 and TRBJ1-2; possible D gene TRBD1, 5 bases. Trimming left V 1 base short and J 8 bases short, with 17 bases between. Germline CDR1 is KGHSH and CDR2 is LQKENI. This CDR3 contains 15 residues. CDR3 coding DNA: TGTGCCAGCTCACCACTCGATGGAACTCCAGGGGGCTACACCTTC. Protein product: CASSPLDGTPGGYTF.

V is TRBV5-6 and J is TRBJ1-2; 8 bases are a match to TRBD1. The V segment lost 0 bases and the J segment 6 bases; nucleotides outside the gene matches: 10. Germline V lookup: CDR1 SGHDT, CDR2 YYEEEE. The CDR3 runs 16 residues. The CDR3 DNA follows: TGTGCCAGCAGCTTGGGTCCCCAGGGGGCCCTCGATGGCTACACCTTC. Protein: CASSLGPQGALDGYTF.

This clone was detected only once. The CDR3 reads CASTKSGGNTDTQYF. In DNA, the CDR3 is TGTGCCAGCACCAAGAGCGGGGGAAACACAGATACGCAGTATTTT. The chain uses TRBV5-5 and TRBJ2-3; 8 bases map to TRBD2. The CDR3 contains 15 residues. V lost 6 bases to trimming and J lost 2 bases; unmatched junction nucleotides: 8. The germline gives CDR1 SGHKS, CDR2 YYEKEE (reference sequence).

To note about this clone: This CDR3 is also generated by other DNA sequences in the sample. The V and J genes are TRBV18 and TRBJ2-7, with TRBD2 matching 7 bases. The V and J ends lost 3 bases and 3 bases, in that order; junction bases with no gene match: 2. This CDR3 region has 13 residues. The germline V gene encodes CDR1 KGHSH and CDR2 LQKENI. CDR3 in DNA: TGTGCCAGCTCACCGCTAGCGGACTACGAGCAGTACTTC. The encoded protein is CASSPLADYEQYF.

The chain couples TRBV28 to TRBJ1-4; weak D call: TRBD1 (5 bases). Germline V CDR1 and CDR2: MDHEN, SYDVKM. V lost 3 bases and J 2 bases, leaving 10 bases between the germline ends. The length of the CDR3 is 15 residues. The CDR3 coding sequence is TGTGCCAGCAGTTTTGAAGGGGCGACTAATGAAAAACTGTTTTTT. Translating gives CASSFEGATNEKLFF.

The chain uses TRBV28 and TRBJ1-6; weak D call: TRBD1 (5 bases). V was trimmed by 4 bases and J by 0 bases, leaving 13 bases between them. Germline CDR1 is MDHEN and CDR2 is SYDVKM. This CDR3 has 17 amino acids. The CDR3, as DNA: TGTGCCAGCAGTTATGCCCCTGGGGCCTCCTATAATTCACCCCTCCACTTT. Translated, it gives CASSYAPGASYNSPLHF.

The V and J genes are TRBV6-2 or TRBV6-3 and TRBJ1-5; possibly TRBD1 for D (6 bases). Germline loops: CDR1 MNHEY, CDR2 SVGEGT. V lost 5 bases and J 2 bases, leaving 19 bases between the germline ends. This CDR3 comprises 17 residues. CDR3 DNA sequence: TGTGCCAGCAGTGACAGGCGTACCCACGCGGGCAATCAGCCCCAGCATTTT. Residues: CASSDRRTHAGNQPQHF.

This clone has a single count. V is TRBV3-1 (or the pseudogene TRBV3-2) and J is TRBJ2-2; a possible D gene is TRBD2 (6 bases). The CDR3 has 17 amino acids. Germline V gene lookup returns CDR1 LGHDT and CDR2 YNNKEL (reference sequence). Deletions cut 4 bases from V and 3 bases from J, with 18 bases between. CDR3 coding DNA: TGTGCCAGCAGCCGTACGGACTATTTGACGGACACCGGGGAGCTGTTTTTT. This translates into CASSRTDYLTDTGELFF.

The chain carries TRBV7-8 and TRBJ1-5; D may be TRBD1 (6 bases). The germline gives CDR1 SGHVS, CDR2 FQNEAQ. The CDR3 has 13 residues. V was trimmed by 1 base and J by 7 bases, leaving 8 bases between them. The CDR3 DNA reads TGTGCCAGCAGCTTAGTGGACAGACAGCCCCAGCATTTT. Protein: CASSLVDRQPQHF.

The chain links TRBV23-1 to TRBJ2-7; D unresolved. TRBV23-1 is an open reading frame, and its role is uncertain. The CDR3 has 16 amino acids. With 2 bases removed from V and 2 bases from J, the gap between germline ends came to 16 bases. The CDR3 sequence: CASSQVHSRRAYEQYF. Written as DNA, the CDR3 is TGCGCCAGCAGTCAAGTACACAGCCGAAGAGCCTACGAGCAGTACTTC.

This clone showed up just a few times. CDR3 nucleotides: TGTGCCAGCAGTTACTCGATTCAGCGGGGGGGCCTCTATGAGCAGTTCTTC. Its translation: CASSYSIQRGGLYEQFF. The V call is TRBV6-2 or TRBV6-3, the J call TRBJ2-1, with 10 nucleotides matching TRBD2. CDR3 length: 17 amino acids. V lost 0 bases to trimming and J lost 8 bases; unmatched junction nucleotides: 10. The V gene's germline CDR1 is MNHEY and CDR2 SVGEGT.

This CDR3 is CASSFRQGASVNTEAFF. CDR3 bases: TGTGCCAGCAGCTTTAGACAGGGGGCTTCGGTGAACACTGAAGCTTTCTTT. The rearrangement uses TRBV5-6 and TRBJ1-1; 10 bases map to TRBD1. CDR1 is SGHDT and CDR2 is YYEEEE in the germline V gene. This CDR3 is 17 amino acids long. V lost 2 bases, J lost 0 bases, and 7 bases stayed unmatched.

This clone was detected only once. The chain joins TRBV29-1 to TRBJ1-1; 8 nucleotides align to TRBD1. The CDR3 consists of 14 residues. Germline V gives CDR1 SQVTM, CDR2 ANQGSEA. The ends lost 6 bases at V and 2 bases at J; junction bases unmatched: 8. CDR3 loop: CSVENRGVNTEAFF. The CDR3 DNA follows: TGCAGCGTGGAGAACAGGGGGGTTAACACTGAAGCTTTCTTT.

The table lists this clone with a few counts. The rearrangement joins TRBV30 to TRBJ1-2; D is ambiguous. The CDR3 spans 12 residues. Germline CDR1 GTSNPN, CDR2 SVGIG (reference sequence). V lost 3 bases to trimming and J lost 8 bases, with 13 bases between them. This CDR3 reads CAWRLWLPGYTF. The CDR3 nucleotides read TGTGCCTGGAGGTTGTGGCTTCCCGGCTACACCTTC. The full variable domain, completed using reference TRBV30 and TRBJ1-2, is SQTIHQWPATLVQPVGSPLSLECTVEGTSNPNLYWYRQAAGRGLQLLFYSVGIGQISSEVPQNLSASRPQDRQFILSSKKLLLSDSGFYLCAWRLWLPGYTFGSGTRLTVV.